These T cell receptor beta chains were read from a single sample in a study of blood T cell repertoires in COVID-19. Some clones are missing from TCRdb's copy, which holds only in-frame ones; the method was immunoSEQ multiplex PCR. The data contain over 150,000 clones, roughly 85% of them seen just once; the ten biggest clones take up 6% to 6.5%. The sequenced material came from PBMCs or T cells enriched from blood (not recorded which). The receptors here all came from a man between 35 and 55 years old who had recovered from COVID-19. The CDR3 runs from the conserved cysteine through the conserved F or W. Each record gives: V gene, J gene, CDR3 length, clone size, D gene, CDR3 DNA, CDR3 protein. The D gene is left open where the match is weak. Rows give clone size only sometimes, using once, few, many, or a class for an expanded clone.

V: TRBV30
J: TRBJ1-2
length: 12
size: .
D: .
DNA: TGTGCCTGTTTCGGGGGGCCGCAGGGCTACACCTTC
CDR3: CACFGGPQGYTF

V: TRBV24-1
J: TRBJ2-2
length: 16
size: .
D: TRBD1
DNA: TGTGCCACCAGTGATTCACGGACAGGGGACACCGGGGAGCTGTTTTTT
CDR3: CATSDSRTGDTGELFF

V: TRBV5-1
J: TRBJ2-1
length: 15
size: .
D: .
DNA: TGCGCCAGCAGCTTGAATTCCGGCTCCTACAATGAGCAGTTCTTC
CDR3: CASSLNSGSYNEQFF

V: TRBV2
J: TRBJ2-7
length: 13
size: .
D: TRBD1
DNA: TGTGCCAGCAGTTTCGGACAGGCCTACGAGCAGTACTTC
CDR3: CASSFGQAYEQYF

V: TRBV4-1
J: TRBJ1-2
length: 15
size: .
D: .
DNA: TGCGCCAGCAGCCAAGAAACGGGCAGCGGCTATGGCTACACCTTC
CDR3: CASSQETGSGYGYTF

V: TRBV28
J: TRBJ2-6
length: 17
size: .
D: TRBD1
DNA: TGTGCCAGCAGCCCAACAGGGGGCCTGACTGGGGCCAACGTCCTGACTTTC
CDR3: CASSPTGGLTGANVLTF

V: TRBV7-8
J: TRBJ2-5
length: 16
size: few
D: TRBD2
DNA: TGTGCCAGCAGCGGCGGGAGTTCGGGGAGAGAAGAGACCCAGTACTTC
CDR3: CASSGGSSGREETQYF

V: TRBV5-4
J: TRBJ2-7
length: 11
size: .
D: .
DNA: TGTGCCATTGGAGGGTCCTACGAGCAGTACTTC
CDR3: CAIGGSYEQYF

V: TRBV5-5
J: TRBJ1-1
length: 13
size: .
D: .
DNA: TGTGCCAGCAGCCTTGCAGCGGGTCGTCGAGCTTTCTTT
CDR3: CASSLAAGRRAFF

V: TRBV28
J: TRBJ1-3
length: 17
size: .
D: TRBD1
DNA: TGTGCCAGCAGTCTAACCGGACAGGCAATCTCTGGAAACACCATATATTTT
CDR3: CASSLTGQAISGNTIYF

V: TRBV30
J: TRBJ1-6
length: 16
size: once
D: TRBD1
DNA: TGTGCCTGGAGTGTTAAGACAGGGGAGGGAAATTCACCCCTCCACTTT
CDR3: CAWSVKTGEGNSPLHF